One and the same sample provided the 14 T cell receptor beta chains below, sequenced in a study of OX40 agonist ivuxolimab in advanced cancers. TCRdb keeps only in-frame clones here, not all; method: immunoSEQ multiplex PCR. Among 60,000 to 65,000 clones, 75% to 90% were seen once, and the ten largest hold under 14%. The sequencing here drew on CD4+ or CD8+ T cells sorted from blood, taken in a trial of the OX40 agonist ivuxolimab. The source of these receptors is an adult with an advanced solid tumor such as melanoma, head and neck, liver or kidney cancer.

The chain uses TRBV9 and TRBJ2-7, with 9 positions matching TRBD1. V shed 4 bases and J 2 bases; nucleotides not matched to a gene: 4. CDR3 size: 14 residues. Germline lookup yields CDR1 SGDLS and CDR2 YYNGEE. The DNA for the CDR3 is TGTGCCAGCAGCCCCCGGACAGGGGCCTACGAGCAGTACTTC. This translates into CASSPRTGAYEQYF.

The chain recombines TRBV7-9 with TRBJ2-1; 16 bases line up with TRBD2. V lost 4 bases, J lost 8 bases, and 8 bases stayed unmatched. Germline values: CDR1 SEHNR, CDR2 FQNEAQ (reference sequence). The CDR3 is 17 residues long. The CDR3 DNA reads as TGTGCCAGCAGCTCGGGACTAGCGGGAGGGCCGTTCGATGAGCAGTTCTTC. Amino acid sequence: CASSSGLAGGPFDEQFF.

This chain connects TRBV27 to TRBJ1-2; D call uncertain. The CDR3 is 15 amino acids. The V and J ends lost 8 bases and 3 bases respectively, with 19 bases between them. Germline loops: CDR1 MNHEY, CDR2 SMNVEV (reference sequence). The CDR3 DNA reads as TGTGCCAGCTCGGCGGCTCGAGTAGCGGACTATGGCTACACCTTC. As protein: CASSAARVADYGYTF.

The chain joins TRBV4-2 to TRBJ2-7; the D gene is possibly TRBD1 (6 bases). Germline CDR1 LGHNA, CDR2 YNFKEQ. The CDR3 covers 17 residues. V lost 3 bases, J lost 2 bases, and 20 bases lay in between. CDR3 in amino acids: CASSQLNYGDKTYEQYF. Here the CDR3 DNA reads TGTGCCAGCAGCCAGTTAAATTACGGGGACAAGACCTACGAGCAGTACTTC.

This chain links TRBV27 with TRBJ2-3; TRBD2 matches 7 bases. The V segment lost 3 bases and the J segment 4 bases; nucleotides outside the gene matches: 7. This CDR3 region has 15 residues. Germline values: CDR1 MNHEY, CDR2 SMNVEV (reference sequence). The DNA for the CDR3 is TGTGCCAGCAGTTTGTGGGGGGGTGGAGCAGATACGCAGTATTTT. It yields the protein CASSLWGGGADTQYF.

This chain links TRBV7-2 with TRBJ2-7, with TRBD2 identical over 9 bases. The CDR3 covers 13 residues. In germline, CDR1 is SGHTA, CDR2 FQGNSA. With 4 bases clipped from V and 5 bases from J, the junction kept 3 bases outside the gene matches. The CDR3: CASSSQREDEQYF. The CDR3 DNA is TGTGCCAGCAGCTCCCAGCGGGAGGACGAGCAGTACTTC.

The CDR3 DNA reads TGTGCCAGCAGCTTGCGCCCTCCCCCCGCTGAGCAGTTCTTC. This translates into CASSLRPPPAEQFF. This chain links TRBV7-2 with TRBJ2-1; D ambiguous. There are 14 residues in the CDR3. V lost 3 bases and J lost 9, with 15 bases in between. Germline V gene sequence: CDR1 SGHTA, CDR2 FQGNSA.

The genes are TRBV5-1 and TRBJ1-2, with D uncertain. The CDR3 contains 13 residues. The germline gives CDR1 SGHRS, CDR2 YFSETQ. Trimming removed 0 bases from V and 5 bases from J, with 8 bases in between. CDR3 region: CASSLGEQYGYTF. DNA of the CDR3: TGCGCCAGCAGCTTGGGGGAGCAGTATGGCTACACCTTC.

V usage is TRBV5-1 and J usage is TRBJ1-1; D is possibly TRBD1 (6 bases). CDR1 is SGHRS, CDR2 YFSETQ, per germline. V lost 0 bases to trimming and J lost 6 bases, with 15 bases between them. The CDR3 spans 15 residues. The DNA of the CDR3 is TGCGCCAGCAGCTTGGTTTCAGGGGTGTTCGCTGAAGCTTTCTTT. As protein: CASSLVSGVFAEAFF.

This chain links TRBV18 with TRBJ2-3; D might be TRBD1 (5 bases). The germline gives CDR1 KGHSH, CDR2 LQKENI. The CDR3 totals 14 residues. Trimming shortened V by 8 bases and J by 6 bases, and 18 bases separated the two germline ends. In DNA, the CDR3 is TGTGCCAGCCGTCCTAGGGGTGGGGCCGATACGCAGTATTTT. Encoded protein: CASRPRGGADTQYF.

The genes are TRBV18 and TRBJ1-4; TRBD1 is a possible D gene (5 bases). Germline V gene lookup returns CDR1 KGHSH and CDR2 LQKENI. V was pared by 0 bases and J by 5 bases, with 10 bases between. This CDR3 spans 15 amino acids. The CDR3 nucleotides are TGTGCCAGCTCACCACCATCAGGGCCCAATGAAAAACTGTTTTTT. It yields the protein CASSPPSGPNEKLFF. The whole variable domain, filled in from reference TRBV18 and TRBJ1-4, reads NAGVMQNPRHLVRRRGQEARLRCSPMKGHSHVYWYRQLPEEGLKFMVYLQKENIIDESGMPKERFSAEFPKEGPSILRIQQVVRGDSAAYFCASSPPSGPNEKLFFGSGTQLSVL.

This rearrangement joins TRBV5-1 to TRBJ2-5; 7 positions match TRBD1. The CDR3 spans 14 residues. J gave up 3 bases and V 1 base, and 3 bases lay outside the gene matches. The V gene's germline CDR1 is SGHRS and CDR2 YFSETQ. The CDR3 loop is CASSLFQGEETQYF. CDR3 bases: TGCGCCAGCAGCTTGTTTCAGGGGGAAGAGACCCAGTACTTC.

There are a few counts of this clone. The chain carries TRBV5-4 and TRBJ1-1; TRBD1 is a possible D gene (5 bases). From germline, CDR1 is SGHNT and CDR2 YYREEE (reference sequence). Deletions cut 1 base from V and 4 bases from J, with 11 bases between. The CDR3 extends over 14 amino acids. DNA of the CDR3: TGTGCCAGCAGCTTGTGGGGCGGGGCCACTGAAGCTTTCTTT. This translates into CASSLWGGATEAFF.

Remarks on this clone: Mismatch with germline at one junction end may stem from a read error. V and J are TRBV7-7 and TRBJ1-1; 10 nucleotides line up with TRBD1. This CDR3 region has 16 residues. Germline assignment: CDR1 SSHAT and CDR2 FNYEAQ (reference sequence). The CDR3 DNA reads TGTGCTAGCAGACCCCCGGGACAGGGGCAGTGTTTTCAAGCTTTCTTT. This gives the protein CASRPPGQGQCFQAFF.